This paragraph reports one TCR beta chain. Sequencing used immunoSEQ multiplex PCR; TCRdb keeps in-frame clones, though not all of them. The sample includes about 20,000 clones, around 97% of them seen just once. The sample comes from a study of monozygotic twins with cystic fibrosis. There are 13 residues in the CDR3. V was shortened by 10 bases and J by 3 bases, with 13 bases between the two germline ends. The germline gives CDR1 ENHRY, CDR2 SYGVKD. Sequencing was performed on blood. This TCR was recovered from a girl between 2 and 10 years old with cystic fibrosis. The chain employs TRBV10-3 and TRBJ1-5; D uncertain. CDR3 DNA sequence: TGTGCCACCGGGAACCCCGACAATCAGCCCCAGCATTTT. As protein: CATGNPDNQPQHF.